This is a list of T cell receptor beta chains from one sample in a study of Tregs in tolerant kidney transplant recipients. Profiling relied on immunoSEQ multiplex PCR, and the TCRdb table lists in-frame clones only, not all of them. The sample yields around 77,000 clones, roughly 98% seen once. The specimen comprised CD4+ T cells from blood, sampled before the transplant. The source is a human donor who received a combined kidney and bone marrow transplant. Each CDR3 is given with its conserved first and last residue. D genes are given only for firm matches. Expanded clones get a size class; other rows say once, few or many, or leave the size out.

cdr3_nt,cdr3_aa,d_call,j_call,clone_size,v_call
TGTGCCAGCAGCTTAGTGGGGACAGGTGACTACAATGAGCAGTTCTTC,CASSLVGTGDYNEQFF,TRBD1,TRBJ2-1,-,TRBV7-6
TGTGCCAGCAGCGAAAGTAGCTCCTACAATGAGCAGTTCTTC,CASSESSSYNEQFF,-,TRBJ2-1,-,TRBV5-4
TGTGCCAGTAACGGGATTGGGGCCAACGTCCTGACTTTC,CASNGIGANVLTF,-,TRBJ2-6,-,TRBV28
TGTGCCAGCAGCCCCGTCCTCCAAGAGACCCAGTACTTC,CASSPVLQETQYF,-,TRBJ2-5,-,TRBV9
TGTGCCAGCAGTTCAGGGACAGGGGAGTCACCCCTCCACTTT,CASSSGTGESPLHF,TRBD1,TRBJ1-6,few,TRBV28
TGCAGCTCTGGAGGGACAGTAAGCACAGATACGCAGTATTTT,CSSGGTVSTDTQYF,-,TRBJ2-3,-,TRBV29-1
TGTGCCAGCAGCCCCCTCGGGCAGGGCAACACTGAAGCTTTCTTT,CASSPLGQGNTEAFF,-,TRBJ1-1,-,TRBV9
TGTGCCAGCGCACAGGGGGATACTGAAGCTTTCTTT,CASAQGDTEAFF,TRBD1,TRBJ1-1,-,TRBV2
TGTGCCAGCAGCCACACCAGCGGGGGGTCTGGTGAGACCCAGTACTTC,CASSHTSGGSGETQYF,TRBD2,TRBJ2-5,-,TRBV5-4
TGTGCCAGTAGTATAGAAGGACAGGGGGGTCAGCCCCAGCATTTT,CASSIEGQGGQPQHF,TRBD1,TRBJ1-5,-,TRBV19
TGTGCCAGCTCACCCCAAGAGGCCTACGAGCAGTACTTC,CASSPQEAYEQYF,-,TRBJ2-7,-,TRBV18
TGTGCCAGCAGCGTCAGGGGGGCAACTAATGAAAAACTGTTTTTT,CASSVRGATNEKLFF,TRBD1,TRBJ1-4,-,TRBV2
TGTGCCTGGAGTAAGAGCGGTCGCTACGAGCAGTACTTC,CAWSKSGRYEQYF,-,TRBJ2-7,-,TRBV30
TGTGCCAGCTCACCATTGGGGGGATCCTCTGGAAACACCATATATTTT,CASSPLGGSSGNTIYF,-,TRBJ1-3,-,TRBV18
TGCGCCAGCAGCCGCTACGGGACAGCCACAGATACGCAGTATTTT,CASSRYGTATDTQYF,TRBD1,TRBJ2-3,-,TRBV4-1